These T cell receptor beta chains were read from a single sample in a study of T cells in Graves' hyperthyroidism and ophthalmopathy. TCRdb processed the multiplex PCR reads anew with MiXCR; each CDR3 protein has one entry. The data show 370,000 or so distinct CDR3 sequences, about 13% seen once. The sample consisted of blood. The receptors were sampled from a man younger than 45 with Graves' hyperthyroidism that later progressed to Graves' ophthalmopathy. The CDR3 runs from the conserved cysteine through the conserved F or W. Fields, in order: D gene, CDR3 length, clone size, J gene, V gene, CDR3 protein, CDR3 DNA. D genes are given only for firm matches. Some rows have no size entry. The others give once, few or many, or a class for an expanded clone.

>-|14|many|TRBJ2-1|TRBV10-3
CAISDSSPRNEQFF
TGTGCCATCAGTGATTCGAGCCCTCGGAATGAGCAGTTCTTC
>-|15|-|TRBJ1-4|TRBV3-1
CASSPRVGTNEKLFF
TGTGCCAGCAGCCCGAGGGTCGGAACTAATGAAAAACTGTTTTTT
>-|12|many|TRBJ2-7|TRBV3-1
CASSQGVGAQYF
TGTGCCAGCAGCCAAGGGGTAGGGGCGCAGTACTTC
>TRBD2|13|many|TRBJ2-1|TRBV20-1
CKIAGGSYNEQFF
TGCAAAATAGCGGGGGGCTCCTACAATGAGCAGTTCTTC
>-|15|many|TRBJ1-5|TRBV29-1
CSAVSQGNSNQPQHF
TGCAGCGCGGTATCCCAGGGGAATAGCAATCAGCCCCAGCATTTT
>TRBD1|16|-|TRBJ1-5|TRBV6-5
CASSYTGTGKGQPQHF
TGTGCCAGCAGTTATACCGGGACAGGGAAAGGTCAGCCCCAGCATTTT
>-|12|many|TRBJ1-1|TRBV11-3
CASEGVGTEAFF
TGTGCCAGCGAGGGGGTCGGCACTGAAGCTTTCTTT
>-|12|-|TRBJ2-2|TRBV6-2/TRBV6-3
CASMGGPGELFF
TGTGCCAGCATGGGGGGACCCGGGGAGCTGTTTTTT
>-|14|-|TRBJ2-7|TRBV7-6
CASSFGGGADEQYF
TGTGCCAGCAGCTTCGGTGGGGGGGCGGACGAGCAGTACTTC
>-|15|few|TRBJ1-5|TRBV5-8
CASSLGTGSYQPQHF
TGTGCCAGCAGCTTAGGAACAGGGTCGTATCAGCCCCAGCATTTT
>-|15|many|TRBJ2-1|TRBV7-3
CASSLGWGAYNEQFF
TGTGCCAGCAGCTTAGGGTGGGGGGCTTACAATGAGCAGTTCTTC
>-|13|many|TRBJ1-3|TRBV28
CASSRSSGNTIYF
TGTGCCAGCAGTAGGTCCTCTGGAAACACCATATATTTT
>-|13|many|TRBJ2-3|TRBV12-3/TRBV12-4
CASSFKGTDTQYF
TGTGCCAGCAGTTTTAAGGGTACAGATACGCAGTATTTT
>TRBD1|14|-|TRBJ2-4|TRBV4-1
CASSHPGQGNNPYF
TGCGCCAGCAGCCACCCGGGACAGGGGAATAATCCGTACTTC
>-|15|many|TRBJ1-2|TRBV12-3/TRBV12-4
CASSSHPGAPYGYTF
TGTGCCAGCAGTTCCCATCCGGGGGCTCCCTATGGCTACACCTTC
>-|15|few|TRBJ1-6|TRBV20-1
CSAPGLLTYNSPLHF
TGCAGTGCTCCCGGGCTCTTAACCTATAATTCACCCCTCCACTTT
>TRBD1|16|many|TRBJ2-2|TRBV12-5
CASGRDRDPRTGELFF
TGTGCTAGTGGCAGGGACAGGGACCCCCGGACCGGGGAGCTGTTTTTT
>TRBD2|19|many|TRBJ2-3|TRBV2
CASSETLAGVLLGTDTQYF
TGTGCCAGCAGTGAAACGCTAGCGGGGGTCCTGTTGGGCACAGATACGCAGTATTTT
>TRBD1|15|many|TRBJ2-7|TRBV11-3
CASSLGGTVLYEQYF
TGTGCCAGCAGCTTAGGGGGGACAGTCCTCTACGAGCAGTACTTC
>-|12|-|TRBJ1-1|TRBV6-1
CASEKPSVRAFF
TGTGCCAGCGAAAAACCCAGCGTGCGAGCTTTCTTT
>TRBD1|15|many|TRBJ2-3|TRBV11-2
CASSLQGQATDTQYF
TGTGCCAGCAGCTTGCAAGGACAGGCCACAGATACGCAGTATTTT
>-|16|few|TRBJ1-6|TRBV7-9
CASSPSGGTQGSPLHF
TGTGCCAGCAGCCCTAGCGGCGGGACACAAGGATCACCCCTCCACTTT
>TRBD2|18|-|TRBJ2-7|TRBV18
CASSPLASGGSTSYEQYF
TGTGCCAGCTCACCACTGGCTAGCGGGGGGTCGACTTCCTACGAGCAGTACTTC
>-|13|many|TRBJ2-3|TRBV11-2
CASSLGITDTQYF
TGTGCCAGCAGCTTGGGCATCACAGATACGCAGTATTTT
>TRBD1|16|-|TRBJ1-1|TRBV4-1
CASSRGQGYMNTEAFF
TGCGCCAGCAGCCGAGGACAGGGTTACATGAACACTGAAGCTTTCTTT
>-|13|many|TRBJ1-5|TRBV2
CASRQEKGQPQHF
TGTGCCAGCAGACAGGAAAAGGGTCAGCCCCAGCATTTT
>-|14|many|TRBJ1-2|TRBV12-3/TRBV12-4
CASSLLGSGFGYTF
TGTGCCAGCAGTTTATTAGGGAGCGGCTTCGGCTACACCTTC
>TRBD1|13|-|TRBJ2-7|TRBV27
CACSFQGRGEQYF
TGTGCCTGCAGTTTTCAGGGCAGGGGGGAGCAGTACTTC